Listed below are T cell receptor beta chains from one sample, sequenced in a study of blood T cells in healthy people across ages. TCRdb passed the 5' RACE reads through MiXCR, listing each CDR3 protein once. Of about 1,400,000 distinct CDR3 sequences listed, roughly 64% are singletons. Material: blood. Receptors were obtained from a man between 18 and 35 years old in good health. Each CDR3 is given with its conserved first and last residue. A D gene is named only where the DNA matches it firmly. Clone size is shown for a subset of rows, as once, few, many or a class of expanded clone.

DNA	CDR3	V	J	D	size
TGTGCCAGCAGCGTAGGCCGCGCAGGGTTTTTTTCACCCCTCCACTTT	CASSVGRAGFFSPLHF	TRBV9	TRBJ1-6	.	.
TGTGCCAGCAGCACTACCGGGACTAGTCTCTTTAATGAGCAGTTCTTC	CASSTTGTSLFNEQFF	TRBV7-6	TRBJ2-1	TRBD2	.
TGCGCCAGCAGCCAAGAACCCCGGACTGAAAAACTGGTTTTT	CASSQEPRTEKLVF	TRBV4-1	TRBJ1-4	.	.
TGTGCCAGCAGCGGAAGGGCAGGGTTTGAGTATGGCTACACCTTC	CASSGRAGFEYGYTF	TRBV7-8	TRBJ1-2	.	.
TGTGCCAGCAGCCAGGGTAGCGGCTACACCTTC	CASSQGSGYTF	TRBV3-1	TRBJ1-2	.	few
TGCAGTGCTAGGGGAGTTGGGGTTAATGAGCAGTTCTTC	CSARGVGVNEQFF	TRBV20-1	TRBJ2-1	.	few
TGCAGCGCGGGGACAGCTGAAGCTTTCTTT	CSAGTAEAFF	TRBV29-1	TRBJ1-1	TRBD1	once
TGTGCCAGCAGTTTGCATGGGGGATCCGAGCAGTACTTC	CASSLHGGSEQYF	TRBV27	TRBJ2-7	.	.
TGTGCCACCAGGGGAGGGGGGGCCCTAAAAAGTAACTATGGCTACACCTTC	CATRGGGALKSNYGYTF	TRBV28	TRBJ1-2	.	.
TGTGCCAGCAGCTCAGTTTCTAACTATGGCTACACCTTC	CASSSVSNYGYTF	TRBV6-5	TRBJ1-2	.	.
TGTGCCAGCAGTTCCTCGGTAGATAACTATGGCTACACCTTC	CASSSSVDNYGYTF	TRBV7-2	TRBJ1-2	.	.
TGTGCCAGCAGTTTATCGGCAGGGTCTCGTTTGGACAAAACCTACGAGCAGTACTTC	CASSLSAGSRLDKTYEQYF	TRBV27	TRBJ2-7	.	few
TGTGCCAGCATTTTTGTAACAAAGAGCACAGATACGCAGTATTTT	CASIFVTKSTDTQYF	TRBV12-3/TRBV12-4	TRBJ2-3	.	.
TGTGCCACCAGTGATAGACGGACAGCTTACCAAGAGACCCAGTACTTC	CATSDRRTAYQETQYF	TRBV24-1	TRBJ2-5	.	.
TGTGCCAGCAGCTTAGTCGCGGGCCCCCAAGGGACCCAGTACTTC	CASSLVAGPQGTQYF	TRBV7-2	TRBJ2-5	.	.
TGTGCCAGCACCTGGACAGCAGGTCGGTCACCCCTCCACTTT	CASTWTAGRSPLHF	TRBV6-6	TRBJ1-6	.	.
TGCGCCAGCAGCCCGCGTTTAGTGGTGTTGGAGACCCAGTACTTC	CASSPRLVVLETQYF	TRBV4-1	TRBJ2-5	.	few
TGCAGTGCTAGTGCTAGCGGGTTAAACTACGAGCAGTACTTC	CSASASGLNYEQYF	TRBV20-1	TRBJ2-7	TRBD2	.
TGTGCCAGCAGAAGACAGGGGGCGCGAAGGCCGGGAGATCCATCTGGGGCCAACGTCCTGACTTTC	CASRRQGARRPGDPSGANVLTF	TRBV12-3/TRBV12-4	TRBJ2-6	TRBD1	.
TGTGCCAGCAGTGAAACCAGCGATGACGGGAGTTGGAAAAGCTCCTACAATGAGCAGTACTTC	CASSETSDDGSWKSSYNEQYF	TRBV25-1	TRBJ2-7	.	few
TGCAGCGTTACCTACATGAACACTGAAGCTTTCTTT	CSVTYMNTEAFF	TRBV29-1	TRBJ1-1	.	.
TGTGCCAGCAGTGACTCCCGCGGTCAGCCCCAGCATTTT	CASSDSRGQPQHF	TRBV6-5	TRBJ1-5	.	few
TGTGCCAGTACGTGGCGGGGCTCGTACCAAGAGACCCAGTACTTC	CASTWRGSYQETQYF	TRBV3-1	TRBJ2-5	.	once
TGCAGCGTTGAAAGGGGGGAGGCCAAAAACATTCAGTACTTC	CSVERGEAKNIQYF	TRBV29-1	TRBJ2-4	.	many
TGCAGCGTTGAAGAACAGCAGGGCAAGACTTCACCCCTCCACTTT	CSVEEQQGKTSPLHF	TRBV29-1	TRBJ1-6	.	.
TGTGCCAGCAGGACAGGGGACCCCACCGACTGGGAGCAGTTCTTC	CASRTGDPTDWEQFF	TRBV12-3/TRBV12-4	TRBJ2-1	TRBD1	.
TGTGCATCCGGGACAGGGCCATACGAGCAGTACTTC	CASGTGPYEQYF	TRBV6-2/TRBV6-3	TRBJ2-7	TRBD1	.
TGTGCCAGCAGCCAAGATCTGGACCCACCGAGTGGCTACACCTTC	CASSQDLDPPSGYTF	TRBV14	TRBJ1-2	.	.
TGCGCCAGCAGCGGAAGGGTATCGTCAGATACGCAGTATTTT	CASSGRVSSDTQYF	TRBV4-1	TRBJ2-3	.	.
TGTGCCAGCAGCTTAGAGAGGGTCCCGATGGAGACCCAGTACTTC	CASSLERVPMETQYF	TRBV7-2	TRBJ2-5	.	.
TGTGCCAGCCATATCGAGGGGGCTCAGGACACTGAAGCTTTCTTT	CASHIEGAQDTEAFF	TRBV5-8	TRBJ1-1	TRBD1	.
TGCAGCGTTGGGCTCACCCTCTACGAGCAGTACTTC	CSVGLTLYEQYF	TRBV29-1	TRBJ2-7	.	.
TGCAGTGCTAGGGCCCTGACGGACAGCTACAATCAGCCCCAGCATTTT	CSARALTDSYNQPQHF	TRBV20-1	TRBJ1-5	.	.
TGCGCCAGCAGCTTGGAGGCGCGGTGGGGGTACGAGCAGTACTTC	CASSLEARWGYEQYF	TRBV5-1	TRBJ2-7	.	.
TGTGCCAGCAGAGATGACAGCATCTATGGCTACACCTTC	CASRDDSIYGYTF	TRBV6-6	TRBJ1-2	.	.
TGCGCCAGCAGCGTGGGGGTGGCAGATACGCAGTATTTT	CASSVGVADTQYF	TRBV5-1	TRBJ2-3	.	.
TGCGCCAGCAGCCCCGGGACAGGGGGGGAAGAGACCCAGTACTTC	CASSPGTGGEETQYF	TRBV5-1	TRBJ2-5	TRBD1	.
TGCAGTGCTAGTAGTGGTAGCGGGAGGCAGGGGTCCTACAATGAGCAGTTCTTC	CSASSGSGRQGSYNEQFF	TRBV20-1	TRBJ2-1	TRBD2	.
TGCAGTGCTCACAGGGCCGGGGAGCTGTTTTTT	CSAHRAGELFF	TRBV20-1	TRBJ2-2	.	.
TGTGCCAGCAGCGACGAGTTTGGTCTGGGGGTAAACGGGGAGCTGTTTTTT	CASSDEFGLGVNGELFF	TRBV11-2	TRBJ2-2	.	.